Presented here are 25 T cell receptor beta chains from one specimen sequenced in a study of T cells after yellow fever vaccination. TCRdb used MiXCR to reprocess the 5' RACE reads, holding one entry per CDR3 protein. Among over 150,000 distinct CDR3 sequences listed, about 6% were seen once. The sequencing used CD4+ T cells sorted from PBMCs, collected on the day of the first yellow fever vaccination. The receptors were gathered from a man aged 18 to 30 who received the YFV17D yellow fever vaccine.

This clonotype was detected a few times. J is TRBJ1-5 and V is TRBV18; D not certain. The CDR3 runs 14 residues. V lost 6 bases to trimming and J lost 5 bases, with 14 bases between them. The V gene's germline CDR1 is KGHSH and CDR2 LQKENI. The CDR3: CASSPVGRDQPQHF. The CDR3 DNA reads TGTGCCAGCTCCCCCGTAGGTAGGGATCAGCCCCAGCATTTT.

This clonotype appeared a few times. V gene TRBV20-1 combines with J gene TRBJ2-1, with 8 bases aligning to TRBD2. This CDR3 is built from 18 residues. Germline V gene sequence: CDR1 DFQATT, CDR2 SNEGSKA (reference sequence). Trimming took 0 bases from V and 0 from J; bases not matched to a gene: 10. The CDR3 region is CSARDLAGPQSSYNEQFF. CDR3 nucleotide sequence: TGCAGTGCTAGAGACCTAGCGGGTCCACAAAGCTCCTACAATGAGCAGTTCTTC.

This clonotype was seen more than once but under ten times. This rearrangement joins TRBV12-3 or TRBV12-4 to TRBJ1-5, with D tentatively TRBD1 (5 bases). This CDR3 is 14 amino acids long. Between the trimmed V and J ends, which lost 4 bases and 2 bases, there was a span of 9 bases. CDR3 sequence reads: CASSSSQGNQPQHF. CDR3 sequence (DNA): TGTGCCAGCAGTTCGTCACAGGGCAATCAGCCCCAGCATTTT.

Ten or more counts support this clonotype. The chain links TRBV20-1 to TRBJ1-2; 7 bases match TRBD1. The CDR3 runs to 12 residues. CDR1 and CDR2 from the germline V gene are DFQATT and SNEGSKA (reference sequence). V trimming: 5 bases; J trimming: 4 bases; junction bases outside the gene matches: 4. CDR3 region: CSAFRDSYGYTF. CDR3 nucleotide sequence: TGCAGTGCTTTCCGGGACAGCTATGGCTACACCTTC.

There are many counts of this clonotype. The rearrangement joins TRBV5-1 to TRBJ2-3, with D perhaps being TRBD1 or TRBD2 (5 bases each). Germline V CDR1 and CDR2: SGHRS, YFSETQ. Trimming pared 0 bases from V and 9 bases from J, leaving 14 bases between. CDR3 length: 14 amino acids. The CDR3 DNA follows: TGCGCCAGCAGCTTGGGGGCCCGGGGCGACACGCAGTATTTT. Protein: CASSLGARGDTQYF.

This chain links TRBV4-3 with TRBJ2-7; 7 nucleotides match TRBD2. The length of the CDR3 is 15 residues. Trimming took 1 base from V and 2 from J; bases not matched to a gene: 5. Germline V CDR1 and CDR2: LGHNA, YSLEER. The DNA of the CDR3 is TGCGCCAGCAGCCAAGTGCTAGCGGAACCCTACGAGCAGTACTTC. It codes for CASSQVLAEPYEQYF.

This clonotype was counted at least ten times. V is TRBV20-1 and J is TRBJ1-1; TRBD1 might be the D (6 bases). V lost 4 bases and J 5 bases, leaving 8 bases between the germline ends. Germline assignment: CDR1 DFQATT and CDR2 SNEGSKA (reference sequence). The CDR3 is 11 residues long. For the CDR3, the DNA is TGCAGTGCTAAAGGGGGTACTGAAGCTTTCTTT. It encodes CSAKGGTEAFF.

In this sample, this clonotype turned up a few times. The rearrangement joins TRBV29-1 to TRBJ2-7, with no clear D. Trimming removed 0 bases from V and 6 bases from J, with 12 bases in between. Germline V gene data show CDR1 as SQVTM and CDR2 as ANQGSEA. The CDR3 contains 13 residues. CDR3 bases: TGCAGCGTTGAAGATAGAGAAGGTACCGAGCAGTACTTC. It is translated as CSVEDREGTEQYF.

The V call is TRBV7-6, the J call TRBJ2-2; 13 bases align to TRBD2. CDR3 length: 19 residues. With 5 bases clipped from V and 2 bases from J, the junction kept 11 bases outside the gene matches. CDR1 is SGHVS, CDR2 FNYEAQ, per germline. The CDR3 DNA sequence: TGTGCCAGCAGCCGAACGACTAGCGGGGGGCACTTTAACACCGGGGAGCTGTTTTTT. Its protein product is CASSRTTSGGHFNTGELFF.

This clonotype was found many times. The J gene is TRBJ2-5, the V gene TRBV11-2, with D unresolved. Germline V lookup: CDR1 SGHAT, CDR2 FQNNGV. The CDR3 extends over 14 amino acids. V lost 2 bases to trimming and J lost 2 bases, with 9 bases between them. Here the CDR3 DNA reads TGTGCCAGCAGCTTATATCTCCAGCAAGAGACCCAGTACTTC. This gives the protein CASSLYLQQETQYF.

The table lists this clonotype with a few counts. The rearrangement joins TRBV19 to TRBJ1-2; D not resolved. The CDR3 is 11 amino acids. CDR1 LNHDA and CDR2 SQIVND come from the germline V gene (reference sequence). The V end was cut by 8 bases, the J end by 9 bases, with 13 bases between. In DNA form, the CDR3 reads TGTGCCAGTGATGAAACTGGGCGCTACACCTTC. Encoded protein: CASDETGRYTF.

Here the CDR3 DNA reads TGTGCCAGCAGTTACCCCCTTGGACACCGCCTCTACGAGCAGTACGTC. Its translation: CASSYPLGHRLYEQYV. V usage is TRBV6-2 or TRBV6-3 and J usage is TRBJ2-7; D may be TRBD1 (5 bases). CDR1 and CDR2 from the germline V gene are MNHEY and SVGEGT. This CDR3 is built from 16 residues. V was shortened by 2 bases and J by 3 bases, with 17 bases between the two germline ends.

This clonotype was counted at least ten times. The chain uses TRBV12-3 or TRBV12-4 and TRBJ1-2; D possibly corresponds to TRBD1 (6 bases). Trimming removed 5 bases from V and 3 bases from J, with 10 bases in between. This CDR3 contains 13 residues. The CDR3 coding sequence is TGTGCCAGCAGTAAGGGGGAGGACTATGGCTACACCTTC. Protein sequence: CASSKGEDYGYTF.

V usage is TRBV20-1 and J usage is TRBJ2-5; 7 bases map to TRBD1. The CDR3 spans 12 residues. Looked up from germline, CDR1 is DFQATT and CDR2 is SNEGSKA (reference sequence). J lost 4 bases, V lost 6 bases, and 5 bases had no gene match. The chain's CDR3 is CSAAPGGETQYF. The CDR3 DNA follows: TGCAGTGCAGCTCCAGGGGGAGAGACCCAGTACTTC.

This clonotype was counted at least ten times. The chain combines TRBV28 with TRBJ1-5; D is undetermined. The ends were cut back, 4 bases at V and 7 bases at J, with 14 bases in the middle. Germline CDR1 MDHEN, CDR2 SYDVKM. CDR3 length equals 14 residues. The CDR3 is CASSYPLGDQPQHF. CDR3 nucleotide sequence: TGTGCCAGCAGTTATCCACTTGGAGACCAGCCCCAGCATTTT.

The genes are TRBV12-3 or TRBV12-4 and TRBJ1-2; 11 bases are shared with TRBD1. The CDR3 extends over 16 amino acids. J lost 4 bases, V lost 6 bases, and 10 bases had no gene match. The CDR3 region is CASSPGQGAIGYGYTF. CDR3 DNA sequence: TGTGCCAGCAGCCCCGGACAGGGGGCCATCGGCTATGGCTACACCTTC.

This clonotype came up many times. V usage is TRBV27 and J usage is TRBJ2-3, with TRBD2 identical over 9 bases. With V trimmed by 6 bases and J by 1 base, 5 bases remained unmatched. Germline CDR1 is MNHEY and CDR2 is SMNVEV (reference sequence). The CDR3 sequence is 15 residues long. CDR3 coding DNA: TGTGCCAGCAGCTATAGGACTAGCGGCACAGATACGCAGTATTTT. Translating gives CASSYRTSGTDTQYF.

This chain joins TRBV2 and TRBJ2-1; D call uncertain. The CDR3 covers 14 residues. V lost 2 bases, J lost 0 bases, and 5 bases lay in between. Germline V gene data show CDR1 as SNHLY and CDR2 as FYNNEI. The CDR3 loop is CASSELSSYNEQFF. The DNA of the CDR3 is TGTGCCAGCAGTGAACTTAGCTCCTACAATGAGCAGTTCTTC.

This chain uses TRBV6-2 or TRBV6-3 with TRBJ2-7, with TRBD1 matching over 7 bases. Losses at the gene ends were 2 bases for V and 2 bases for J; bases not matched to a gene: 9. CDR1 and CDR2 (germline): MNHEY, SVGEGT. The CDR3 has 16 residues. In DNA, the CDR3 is TGTGCCAGCAGTTACGCGACCCTGGGACAGACCTACGAGCAGTACGTC. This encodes CASSYATLGQTYEQYV.

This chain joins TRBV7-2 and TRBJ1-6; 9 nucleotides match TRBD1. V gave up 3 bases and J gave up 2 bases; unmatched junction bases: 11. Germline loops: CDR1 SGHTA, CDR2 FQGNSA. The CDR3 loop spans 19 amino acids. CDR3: CASSFGGDRVRTYNSPLHF. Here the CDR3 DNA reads TGTGCCAGCAGCTTTGGTGGGGACAGGGTGAGAACCTATAATTCACCCCTCCACTTT.

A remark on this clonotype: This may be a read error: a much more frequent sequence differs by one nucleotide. The CDR3: CVSSLDSPSYEQYF. The CDR3 bases are TGCGTCAGCAGCTTGGACAGCCCTTCCTACGAGCAGTACTTC. The V call is TRBV5-1, the J call TRBJ2-7, with D tentatively TRBD1 (6 bases). CDR3 length: 14 residues. Germline values: CDR1 SGHRS, CDR2 YFSETQ.

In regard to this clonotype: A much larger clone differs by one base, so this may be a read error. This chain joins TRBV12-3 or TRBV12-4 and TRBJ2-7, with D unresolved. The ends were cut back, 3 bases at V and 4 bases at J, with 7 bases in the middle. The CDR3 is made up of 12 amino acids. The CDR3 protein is CASSFPVYEQYF. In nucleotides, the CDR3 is TGTGCCAGCAGTTTCCCGGTATACGAGCAGTACTTC.

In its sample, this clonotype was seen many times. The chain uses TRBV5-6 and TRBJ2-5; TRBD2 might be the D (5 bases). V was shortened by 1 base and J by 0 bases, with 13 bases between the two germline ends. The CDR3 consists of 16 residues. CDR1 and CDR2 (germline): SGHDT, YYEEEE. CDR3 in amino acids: CASSLMEARYQETQYF. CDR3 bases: TGTGCCAGCAGCTTGATGGAGGCGCGGTACCAAGAGACCCAGTACTTC.

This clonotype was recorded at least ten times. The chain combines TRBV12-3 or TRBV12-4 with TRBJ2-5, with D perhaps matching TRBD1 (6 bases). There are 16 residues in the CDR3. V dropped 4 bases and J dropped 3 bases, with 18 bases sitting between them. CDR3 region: CASSSGTSTGKETQYF. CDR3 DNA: TGTGCCAGCAGTTCAGGGACGAGCACAGGGAAAGAGACCCAGTACTTC.

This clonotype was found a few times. CDR3 sequence reads: CASSPKRPGDTGELFF. The CDR3 nucleotides read TGCGCCAGCAGCCCTAAAAGACCGGGGGACACCGGGGAGCTGTTTTTT. This chain links TRBV4-1 with TRBJ2-2; possible D gene TRBD2, 6 bases. The V gene lost 4 bases and the J gene lost 3 bases, with 15 bases spanning the gap. The germline gives CDR1 MGHRA, CDR2 YSYEKL. The CDR3 spans 16 residues.